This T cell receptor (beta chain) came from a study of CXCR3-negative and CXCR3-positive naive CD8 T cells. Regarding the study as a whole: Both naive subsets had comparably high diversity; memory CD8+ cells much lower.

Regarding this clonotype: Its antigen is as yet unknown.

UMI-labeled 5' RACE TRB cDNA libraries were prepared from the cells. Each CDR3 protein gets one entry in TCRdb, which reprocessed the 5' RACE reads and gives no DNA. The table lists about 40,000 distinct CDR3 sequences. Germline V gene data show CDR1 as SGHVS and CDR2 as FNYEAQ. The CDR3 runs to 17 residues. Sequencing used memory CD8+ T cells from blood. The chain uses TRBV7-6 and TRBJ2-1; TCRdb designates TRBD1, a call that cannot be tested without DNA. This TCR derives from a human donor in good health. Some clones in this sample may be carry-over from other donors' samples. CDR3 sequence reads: CASSGGQARESYNEQFF.